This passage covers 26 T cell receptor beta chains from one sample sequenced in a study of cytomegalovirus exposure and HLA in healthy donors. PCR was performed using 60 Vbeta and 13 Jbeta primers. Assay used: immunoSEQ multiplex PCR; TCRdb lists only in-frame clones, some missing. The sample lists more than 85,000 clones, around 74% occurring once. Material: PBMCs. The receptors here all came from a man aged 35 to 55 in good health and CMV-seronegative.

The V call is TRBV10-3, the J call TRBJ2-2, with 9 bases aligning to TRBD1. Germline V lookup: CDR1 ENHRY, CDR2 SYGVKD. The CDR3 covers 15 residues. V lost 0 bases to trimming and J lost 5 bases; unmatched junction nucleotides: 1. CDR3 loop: CAISESGQGTGELFF. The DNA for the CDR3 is TGTGCCATCAGTGAGTCGGGACAGGGTACCGGGGAGCTGTTTTTT.

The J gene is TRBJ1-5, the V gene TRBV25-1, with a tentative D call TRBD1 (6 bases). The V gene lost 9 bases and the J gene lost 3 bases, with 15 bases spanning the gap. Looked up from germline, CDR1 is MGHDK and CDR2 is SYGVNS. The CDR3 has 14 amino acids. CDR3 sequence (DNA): TGTGCCAGTCAAGACGGACAGAACAATCAGCCCCAGCATTTT. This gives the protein CASQDGQNNQPQHF.

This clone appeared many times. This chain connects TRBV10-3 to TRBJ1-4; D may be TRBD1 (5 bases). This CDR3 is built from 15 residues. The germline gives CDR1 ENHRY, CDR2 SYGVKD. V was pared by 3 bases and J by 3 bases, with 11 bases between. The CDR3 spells CAISDRPGANEKLFF. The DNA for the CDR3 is TGTGCCATCAGTGACCGCCCGGGGGCTAATGAAAAACTGTTTTTT.

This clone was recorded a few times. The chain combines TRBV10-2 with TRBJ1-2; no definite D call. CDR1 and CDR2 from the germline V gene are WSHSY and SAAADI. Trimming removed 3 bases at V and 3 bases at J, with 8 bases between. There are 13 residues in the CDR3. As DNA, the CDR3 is TGCGCCAGCAGTGAAGAGGTTTACTATGGCTACACCTTC. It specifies CASSEEVYYGYTF.

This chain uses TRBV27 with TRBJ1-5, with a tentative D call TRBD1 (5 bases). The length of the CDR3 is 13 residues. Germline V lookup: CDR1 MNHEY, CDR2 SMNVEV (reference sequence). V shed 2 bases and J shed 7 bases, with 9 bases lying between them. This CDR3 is CASSLGAQQPQHF. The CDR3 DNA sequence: TGTGCCAGCAGTTTAGGGGCCCAGCAGCCCCAGCATTTT.

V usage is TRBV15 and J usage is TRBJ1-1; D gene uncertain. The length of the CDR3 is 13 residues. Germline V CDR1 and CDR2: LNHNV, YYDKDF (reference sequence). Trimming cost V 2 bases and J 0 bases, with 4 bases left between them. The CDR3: CATSRSMNTEAFF. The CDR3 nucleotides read TGTGCCACCAGCAGATCCATGAACACTGAAGCTTTCTTT.

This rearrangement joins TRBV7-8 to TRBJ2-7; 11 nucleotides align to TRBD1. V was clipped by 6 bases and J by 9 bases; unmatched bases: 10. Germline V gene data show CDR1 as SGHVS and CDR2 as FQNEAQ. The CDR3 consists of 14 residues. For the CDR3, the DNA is TGTGCCAGCAGACCCGGGACAGGGGGTCCGGTGCAGTACTTC. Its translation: CASRPGTGGPVQYF.

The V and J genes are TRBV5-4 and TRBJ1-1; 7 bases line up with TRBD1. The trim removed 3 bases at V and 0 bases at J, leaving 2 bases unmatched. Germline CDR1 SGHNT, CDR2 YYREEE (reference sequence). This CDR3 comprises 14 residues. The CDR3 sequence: CASSWGQMNTEAFF. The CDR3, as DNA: TGTGCCAGCAGCTGGGGACAGATGAACACTGAAGCTTTCTTT.

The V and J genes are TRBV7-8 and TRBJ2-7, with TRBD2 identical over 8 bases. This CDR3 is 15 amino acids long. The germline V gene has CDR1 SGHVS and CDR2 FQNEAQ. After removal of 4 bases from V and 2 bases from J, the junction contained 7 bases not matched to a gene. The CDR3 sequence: CASSSEREPAYEQYF. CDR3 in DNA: TGTGCCAGCAGCTCCGAGCGGGAGCCCGCCTACGAGCAGTACTTC. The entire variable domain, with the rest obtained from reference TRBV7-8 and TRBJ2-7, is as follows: GAGVSQSPRYKVAKRGQDVALRCDPISGHVSLFWYQQALGQGPEFLTYFQNEAQLDKSGLPSDRFFAERPEGSVSTLKIQRTQQEDSAVYLCASSSEREPAYEQYFGPGTRLTVT.

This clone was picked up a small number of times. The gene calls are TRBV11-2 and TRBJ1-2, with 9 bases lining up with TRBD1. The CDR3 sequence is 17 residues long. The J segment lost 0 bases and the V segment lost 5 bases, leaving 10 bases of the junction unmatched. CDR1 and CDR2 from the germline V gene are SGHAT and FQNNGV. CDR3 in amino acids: CASSPGQGLSTNYGYTF. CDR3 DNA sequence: TGTGCCAGCAGCCCGGGACAGGGCTTATCTACTAACTATGGCTACACCTTC.

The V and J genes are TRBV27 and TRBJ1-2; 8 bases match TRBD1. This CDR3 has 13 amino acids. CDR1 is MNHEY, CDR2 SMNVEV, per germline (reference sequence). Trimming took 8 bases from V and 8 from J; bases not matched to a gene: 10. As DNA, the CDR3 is TGTGCCAGCGGCCTTGGACAGGGCTGGGGCTACACCTTC. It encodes CASGLGQGWGYTF.

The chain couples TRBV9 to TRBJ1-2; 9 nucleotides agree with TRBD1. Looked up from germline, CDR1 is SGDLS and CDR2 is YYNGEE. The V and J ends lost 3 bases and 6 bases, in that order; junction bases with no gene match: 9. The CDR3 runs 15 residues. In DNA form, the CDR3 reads TGTGCCAGCAGCGACACCCCGGACAGGGGAGATGGCTACACCTTC. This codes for CASSDTPDRGDGYTF.

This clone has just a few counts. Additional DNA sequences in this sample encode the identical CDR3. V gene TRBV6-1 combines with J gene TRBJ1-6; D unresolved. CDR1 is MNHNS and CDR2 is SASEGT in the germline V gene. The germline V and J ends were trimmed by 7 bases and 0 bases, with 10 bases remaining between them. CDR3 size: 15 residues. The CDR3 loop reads CASIVTSSYNSPLHF. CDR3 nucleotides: TGTGCCAGCATTGTGACAAGCTCCTATAATTCACCCCTCCACTTT.

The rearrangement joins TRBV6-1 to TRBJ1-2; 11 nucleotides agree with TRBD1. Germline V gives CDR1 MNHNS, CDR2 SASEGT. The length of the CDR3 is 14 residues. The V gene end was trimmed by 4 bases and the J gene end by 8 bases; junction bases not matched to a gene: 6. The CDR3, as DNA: TGTGCCAGCAGTGCGGACAGGGGGCGCGGAGGCTACACCTTC. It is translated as CASSADRGRGGYTF.

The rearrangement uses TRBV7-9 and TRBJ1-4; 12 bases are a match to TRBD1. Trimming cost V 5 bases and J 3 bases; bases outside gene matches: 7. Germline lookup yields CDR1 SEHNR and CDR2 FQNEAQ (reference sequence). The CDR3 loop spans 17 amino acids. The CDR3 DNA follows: TGTGCCAGCAGCCCCGGGACAGGGGGCAGGGCTAATGAAAAACTGTTTTTT. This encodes CASSPGTGGRANEKLFF.

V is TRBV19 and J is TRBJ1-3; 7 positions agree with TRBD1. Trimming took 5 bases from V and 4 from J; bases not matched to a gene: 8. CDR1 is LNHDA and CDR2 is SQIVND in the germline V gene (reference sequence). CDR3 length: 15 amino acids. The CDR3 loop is CASSPRQGAGNTIYF. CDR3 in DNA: TGTGCCAGTAGTCCTCGACAGGGTGCGGGAAACACCATATATTTT.

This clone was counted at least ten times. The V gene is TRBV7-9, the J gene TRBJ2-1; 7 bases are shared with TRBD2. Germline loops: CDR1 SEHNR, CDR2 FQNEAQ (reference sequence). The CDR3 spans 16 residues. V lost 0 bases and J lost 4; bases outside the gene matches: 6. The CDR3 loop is CASSLASSGLYNEQFF. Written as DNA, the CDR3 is TGTGCCAGCAGCTTAGCTTCTAGCGGTCTATACAATGAGCAGTTCTTC. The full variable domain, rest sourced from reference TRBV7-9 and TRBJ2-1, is DTGVSQNPRHKITKRGQNVTFRCDPISEHNRLYWYRQTLGQGPEFLTYFQNEAQLEKSRLLSDRFSAERPKGSFSTLEIQRTEQGDSAMYLCASSLASSGLYNEQFFGPGTRLTVL.

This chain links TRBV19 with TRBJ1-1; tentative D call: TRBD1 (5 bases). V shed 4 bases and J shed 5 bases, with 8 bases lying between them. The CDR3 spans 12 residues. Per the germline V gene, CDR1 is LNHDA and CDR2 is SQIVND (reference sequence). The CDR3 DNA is TGTGCCAGTAGTAACGGGGGGACTGAAGCTTTCTTT. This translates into CASSNGGTEAFF.

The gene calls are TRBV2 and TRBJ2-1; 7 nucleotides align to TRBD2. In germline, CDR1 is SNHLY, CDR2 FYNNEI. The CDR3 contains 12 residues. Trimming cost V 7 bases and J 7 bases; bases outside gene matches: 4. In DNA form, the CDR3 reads TGTGCCAGCAACCGCGGGGGAAATGAGCAGTTCTTC. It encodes CASNRGGNEQFF.

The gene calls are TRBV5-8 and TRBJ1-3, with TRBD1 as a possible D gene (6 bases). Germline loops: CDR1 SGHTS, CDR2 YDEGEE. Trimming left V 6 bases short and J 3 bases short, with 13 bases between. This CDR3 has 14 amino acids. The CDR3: CASISRGFGNTIYF. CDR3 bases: TGTGCCAGCATTAGCAGGGGTTTTGGAAACACCATATATTTT. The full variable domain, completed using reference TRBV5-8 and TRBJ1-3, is EAGVTQSPTHLIKTRGQQATLRCSPISGHTSVYWYQQALGLGLQFLLWYDEGEERNRGNFPPRFSGRQFPNYSSELNVNALELEDSALYLCASISRGFGNTIYFGEGSWLTVV.

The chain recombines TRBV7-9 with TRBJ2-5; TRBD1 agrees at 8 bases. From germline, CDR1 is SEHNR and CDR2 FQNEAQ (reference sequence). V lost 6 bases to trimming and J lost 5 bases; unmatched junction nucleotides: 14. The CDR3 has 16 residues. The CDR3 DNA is TGTGCCAGCAGACTGTCCGGGACAGGAATGGGGGAGACCCAGTACTTC. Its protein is CASRLSGTGMGETQYF.

CDR3: CASLAGDSPYNEQFF. The DNA for the CDR3 is TGCGCCAGCTTAGCGGGAGATAGTCCCTACAATGAGCAGTTCTTC. This sequence joins TRBV10-2 and TRBJ2-1; 9 bases are shared with TRBD2. CDR1 is WSHSY, CDR2 SAAADI, per germline. V gave up 8 bases and J gave up 2 bases; unmatched junction bases: 7. The length of the CDR3 is 15 residues.

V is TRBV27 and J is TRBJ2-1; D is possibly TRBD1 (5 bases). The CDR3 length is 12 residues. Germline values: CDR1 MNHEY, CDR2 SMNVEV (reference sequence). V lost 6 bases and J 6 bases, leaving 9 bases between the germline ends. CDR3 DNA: TGTGCCAGCAGCCAAGGGGTCAATGAGCAGTTCTTC. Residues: CASSQGVNEQFF.

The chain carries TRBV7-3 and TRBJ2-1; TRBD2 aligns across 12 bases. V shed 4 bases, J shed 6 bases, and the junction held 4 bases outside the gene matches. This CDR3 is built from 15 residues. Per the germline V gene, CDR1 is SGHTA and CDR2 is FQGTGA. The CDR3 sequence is CASSSTSGGTNEQFF. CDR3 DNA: TGTGCCAGCAGCTCGACTAGCGGGGGAACCAATGAGCAGTTCTTC.

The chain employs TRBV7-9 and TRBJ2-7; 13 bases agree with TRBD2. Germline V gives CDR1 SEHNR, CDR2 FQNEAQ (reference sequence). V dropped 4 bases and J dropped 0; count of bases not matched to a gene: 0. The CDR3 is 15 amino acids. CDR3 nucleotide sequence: TGTGCCAGCAGCTGGACTAGCGGGAGCTCCTACGAGCAGTACTTC. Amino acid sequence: CASSWTSGSSYEQYF.

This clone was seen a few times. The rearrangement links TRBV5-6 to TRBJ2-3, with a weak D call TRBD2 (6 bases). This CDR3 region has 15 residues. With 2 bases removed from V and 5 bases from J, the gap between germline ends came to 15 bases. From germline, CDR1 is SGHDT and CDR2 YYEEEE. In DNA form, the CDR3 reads TGTGCCAGCAGCTTCGGGAACCCCGGGGGAGATACGCAGTATTTT. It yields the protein CASSFGNPGGDTQYF.